This TCR beta chain was sequenced during a study of blood T cell repertoires in COVID-19. Only in-frame clones appear in the TCRdb table, and some are missing; sequencing was by immunoSEQ multiplex PCR. This sample has approximately 210,000 clones, with roughly 80% found just once. Followed over time, Seattle patients had been enrolled while infection was active. This receptor was taken from a woman aged 80 or over with COVID-19, enrolled during active disease. Specimen: peripheral blood.

The CDR3 reads CASSPPGGGTGELFF. CDR3 DNA sequence: TGTGCCAGTAGTCCACCCGGGGGAGGAACCGGGGAGCTGTTTTTT. The V gene is TRBV19, the J gene TRBJ2-2; possibly TRBD2 for D (6 bases). The CDR3 is 15 residues long. CDR1 and CDR2 from the germline V gene are LNHDA and SQIVND (reference sequence). V gave up 5 bases and J gave up 5 bases, with 15 bases separating them.